Listed below are T cell receptor beta chains from one sample, sequenced in a study of T cell responses to AZD1222 COVID-19 vaccine. The assay was immunoSEQ multiplex PCR, and TCRdb's table has in-frame clones only and misses some. Here the sample spans 250,000 to 300,000 clones, almost 95% being singletons. This sample comprised peripheral blood, obtained 28 days after the second AZD1222 dose. The receptors stem from an adult who received the AZD1222 COVID-19 vaccine. The CDR3 runs from the conserved cysteine through the conserved F or W. The order of the fields is J gene, V gene, D gene, clone size, CDR3 protein, CDR3 DNA. D genes are given only for firm matches. Where a row states a size, it is once, few, many or the class of an expanded clone; other rows omit it.

j_call: TRBJ2-7; v_call: TRBV19; d_call: -; clone_size: -; cdr3_aa: CASSISSESYYEQYF; cdr3_nt: TGTGCCAGTAGTATCAGCTCAGAAAGCTACTACGAGCAGTACTTC
j_call: TRBJ1-1; v_call: TRBV6-2/TRBV6-3; d_call: -; clone_size: -; cdr3_aa: CASSYSRKTDHEAFF; cdr3_nt: TGTGCCAGCAGTTACTCGCGGAAGACAGACCATGAAGCTTTCTTT
j_call: TRBJ1-1; v_call: TRBV29-1; d_call: -; clone_size: -; cdr3_aa: CSASIPPGATEAFF; cdr3_nt: TGCAGCGCCTCTATACCACCCGGGGCCACTGAAGCTTTCTTT
j_call: TRBJ1-1; v_call: TRBV28; d_call: -; clone_size: -; cdr3_aa: CASSLGKGTEAFF; cdr3_nt: TGTGCCAGCAGTTTAGGGAAAGGGACTGAAGCTTTCTTT
j_call: TRBJ2-7; v_call: TRBV29-1; d_call: -; clone_size: -; cdr3_aa: CSVWTVNYEQYF; cdr3_nt: TGCAGCGTTTGGACAGTCAACTACGAGCAGTACTTC
j_call: TRBJ1-2; v_call: TRBV18; d_call: -; clone_size: -; cdr3_aa: CASSPARTARYGYTF; cdr3_nt: TGTGCCAGCTCCCCCGCCCGGACAGCCAGATATGGCTACACCTTC
j_call: TRBJ2-1; v_call: TRBV5-5; d_call: TRBD1; clone_size: -; cdr3_aa: CASSLGGGPYNEQFF; cdr3_nt: TGTGCCAGCAGCTTGGGAGGGGGCCCCTACAATGAGCAGTTCTTC
j_call: TRBJ1-1; v_call: TRBV5-4; d_call: -; clone_size: -; cdr3_aa: CASSLRTSGDTEAFF; cdr3_nt: TGTGCCAGCAGCCTACGGACAAGTGGGGACACTGAAGCTTTCTTT
j_call: TRBJ2-3; v_call: TRBV27; d_call: TRBD2; clone_size: -; cdr3_aa: CASRRTSRGRDTQYF; cdr3_nt: TGTGCCAGCAGACGGACTAGCCGGGGCAGAGATACGCAGTATTTT
j_call: TRBJ2-7; v_call: TRBV18; d_call: TRBD1; clone_size: once; cdr3_aa: CASSPRAGQGFYEQYF; cdr3_nt: TGTGCCAGCTCACCAAGAGCGGGACAGGGGTTCTACGAGCAGTACTTC
j_call: TRBJ1-5; v_call: TRBV4-1; d_call: -; clone_size: -; cdr3_aa: CASSQDLRSQPQHF; cdr3_nt: TGCGCCAGCAGCCAAGATTTAAGGAGTCAGCCCCAGCATTTT
j_call: TRBJ1-1; v_call: TRBV5-6; d_call: TRBD1; clone_size: -; cdr3_aa: CASSLAIGTAEAFF; cdr3_nt: TGTGCCAGCAGCTTGGCCATTGGGACAGCCGAAGCTTTCTTT
j_call: TRBJ1-1; v_call: TRBV3-1/TRBV3-2; d_call: TRBD1; clone_size: -; cdr3_aa: CASSLTGGEAFF; cdr3_nt: TGTGCCAGCAGCCTGACAGGGGGCGAAGCTTTCTTT
j_call: TRBJ2-7; v_call: TRBV19; d_call: TRBD1; clone_size: -; cdr3_aa: CASSMRDSLFGQYF; cdr3_nt: TGTGCCAGTAGTATGAGGGACAGTCTTTTCGGGCAGTACTTC
j_call: TRBJ2-7; v_call: TRBV28; d_call: -; clone_size: -; cdr3_aa: CASSPQVPPTYEQYF; cdr3_nt: TGTGCCAGTTCCCCCCAGGTCCCCCCTACCTACGAGCAGTACTTC
j_call: TRBJ2-7; v_call: TRBV4-1; d_call: TRBD1; clone_size: -; cdr3_aa: CASSLPGTDSYEQYF; cdr3_nt: TGCGCCAGCAGCCTACCTGGGACAGATTCTTACGAGCAGTACTTC
j_call: TRBJ2-5; v_call: TRBV5-5; d_call: -; clone_size: once; cdr3_aa: CASTIRGQDKIGETQYF; cdr3_nt: TGTGCCAGCACCATTAGAGGGCAGGACAAAATCGGAGAGACCCAGTACTTC
j_call: TRBJ2-5; v_call: TRBV30; d_call: -; clone_size: -; cdr3_aa: CAWERSGLQETQYF; cdr3_nt: TGTGCCTGGGAGAGGTCGGGGTTACAAGAGACCCAGTACTTC
j_call: TRBJ1-2; v_call: TRBV7-2; d_call: -; clone_size: -; cdr3_aa: CASRLQGSARDGYTF; cdr3_nt: TGTGCCAGCCGATTGCAGGGGAGCGCTAGGGATGGCTACACCTTC
j_call: TRBJ1-2; v_call: TRBV5-4; d_call: TRBD1; clone_size: -; cdr3_aa: CASSLDRGNGYTF; cdr3_nt: TGTGCCAGCAGCTTGGACAGGGGGAATGGCTACACCTTC
j_call: TRBJ2-7; v_call: TRBV2; d_call: -; clone_size: -; cdr3_aa: CASARAYEQYF; cdr3_nt: TGTGCCAGCGCACGGGCTTACGAGCAGTACTTC
j_call: TRBJ1-1; v_call: TRBV3-1/TRBV3-2; d_call: -; clone_size: -; cdr3_aa: CASSATGENTEAFF; cdr3_nt: TGTGCCAGCAGTGCTACAGGAGAAAACACTGAAGCTTTCTTT
j_call: TRBJ1-2; v_call: TRBV7-9; d_call: TRBD1; clone_size: -; cdr3_aa: CASSSWDRRDYGYTF; cdr3_nt: TGTGCCAGCAGCTCCTGGGACAGGCGGGACTATGGCTACACCTTC
j_call: TRBJ2-3; v_call: TRBV19; d_call: TRBD2; clone_size: -; cdr3_aa: CASMGAASGRHTQYF; cdr3_nt: TGTGCCAGTATGGGTGCGGCTAGCGGGAGGCATACGCAGTATTTT
j_call: TRBJ2-2; v_call: TRBV19; d_call: TRBD2; clone_size: -; cdr3_aa: CASSIGGLAGGTGELFF; cdr3_nt: TGTGCCAGTAGTATAGGGGGACTAGCGGGAGGCACCGGGGAGCTGTTTTTT
j_call: TRBJ2-3; v_call: TRBV21-1; d_call: -; clone_size: -; cdr3_aa: CASSKFLRAVPGLTDTQYF; cdr3_nt: TGTGCCAGCAGCAAATTTCTTAGGGCCGTACCGGGCCTCACAGATACGCAGTATTTT
j_call: TRBJ1-2; v_call: TRBV7-2; d_call: -; clone_size: -; cdr3_aa: CASSFPQGGANYGYTF; cdr3_nt: TGTGCCAGCAGCTTCCCTCAAGGGGGAGCTAACTATGGCTACACCTTC
j_call: TRBJ2-1; v_call: TRBV6-5; d_call: -; clone_size: -; cdr3_aa: CATHYIKTEQFF; cdr3_nt: TGTGCCACCCACTATATCAAAACTGAGCAGTTCTTC
j_call: TRBJ1-5; v_call: TRBV7-2; d_call: -; clone_size: -; cdr3_aa: CASSPRPEPRLPQHF; cdr3_nt: TGTGCCAGCAGCCCAAGGCCAGAACCCCGGTTGCCCCAGCATTTT
j_call: TRBJ1-1; v_call: TRBV3-1/TRBV3-2; d_call: TRBD1; clone_size: -; cdr3_aa: CASSLSGGAGTEAFF; cdr3_nt: TGTGCCAGCAGCCTTTCAGGGGGCGCGGGCACTGAAGCTTTCTTT
j_call: TRBJ2-1; v_call: TRBV6-5; d_call: -; clone_size: -; cdr3_aa: CASLEGNEQFF; cdr3_nt: TGTGCCAGTTTAGAAGGCAATGAGCAGTTCTTC
j_call: TRBJ2-7; v_call: TRBV28; d_call: -; clone_size: few; cdr3_aa: CAISGTPSYEQYF; cdr3_nt: TGTGCCATTTCCGGGACTCCTTCCTACGAGCAGTACTTC
j_call: TRBJ2-2; v_call: TRBV27; d_call: -; clone_size: -; cdr3_aa: CASSLGLEGPGELFF; cdr3_nt: TGTGCCAGCAGTTTGGGGCTAGAAGGGCCCGGGGAGCTGTTTTTT
j_call: TRBJ2-2; v_call: TRBV27; d_call: -; clone_size: -; cdr3_aa: CASSSPGQRGTGELFF; cdr3_nt: TGTGCCAGCAGTTCGCCGGGACAAAGGGGGACCGGGGAGCTGTTTTTT
j_call: TRBJ2-5; v_call: TRBV3-1/TRBV3-2; d_call: TRBD2; clone_size: -; cdr3_aa: CAAGEGRETQYF; cdr3_nt: TGTGCCGCGGGGGAGGGAAGAGAGACCCAGTACTTC